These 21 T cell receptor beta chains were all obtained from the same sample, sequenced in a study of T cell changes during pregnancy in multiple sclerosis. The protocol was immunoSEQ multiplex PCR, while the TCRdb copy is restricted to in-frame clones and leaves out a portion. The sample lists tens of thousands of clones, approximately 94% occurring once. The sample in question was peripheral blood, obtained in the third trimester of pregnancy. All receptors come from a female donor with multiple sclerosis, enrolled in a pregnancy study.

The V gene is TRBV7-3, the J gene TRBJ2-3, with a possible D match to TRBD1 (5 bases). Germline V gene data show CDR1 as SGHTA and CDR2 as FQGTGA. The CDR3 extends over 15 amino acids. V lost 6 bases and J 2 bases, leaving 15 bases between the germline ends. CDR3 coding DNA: TGTGCCAGCAGAACACAGGACGGCCTCACAGATACGCAGTATTTT. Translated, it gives CASRTQDGLTDTQYF.

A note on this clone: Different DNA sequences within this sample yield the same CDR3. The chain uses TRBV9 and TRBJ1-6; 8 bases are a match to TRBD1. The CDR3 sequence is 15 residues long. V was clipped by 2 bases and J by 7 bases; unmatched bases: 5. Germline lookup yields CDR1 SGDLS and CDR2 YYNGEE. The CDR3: CASSVQGASNSPLHF. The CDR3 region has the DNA TGTGCCAGCAGCGTTCAGGGGGCAAGCAATTCACCCCTCCACTTT. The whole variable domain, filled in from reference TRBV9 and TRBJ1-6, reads DSGVTQTPKHLITATGQRVTLRCSPRSGDLSVYWYQQSLDQGLQFLIQYYNGEERAKGNILERFSAQQFPDLHSELNLSSLELGDSALYFCASSVQGASNSPLHFGNGTRLTVT.

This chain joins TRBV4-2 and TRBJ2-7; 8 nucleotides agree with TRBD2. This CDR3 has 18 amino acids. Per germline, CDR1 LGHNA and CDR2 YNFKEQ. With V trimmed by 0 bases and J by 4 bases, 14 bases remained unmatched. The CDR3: CASSQELDWRGAGYEQYF. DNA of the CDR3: TGTGCCAGCAGCCAAGAACTTGATTGGCGGGGGGCAGGGTACGAGCAGTACTTC.

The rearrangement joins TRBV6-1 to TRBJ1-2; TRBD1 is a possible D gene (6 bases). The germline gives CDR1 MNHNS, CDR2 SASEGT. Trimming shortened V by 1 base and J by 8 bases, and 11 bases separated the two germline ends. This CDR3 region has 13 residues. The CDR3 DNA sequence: TGTGCCAGCAGTGAAGGAGCAGGGGACGGCTACACCTTC. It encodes CASSEGAGDGYTF.

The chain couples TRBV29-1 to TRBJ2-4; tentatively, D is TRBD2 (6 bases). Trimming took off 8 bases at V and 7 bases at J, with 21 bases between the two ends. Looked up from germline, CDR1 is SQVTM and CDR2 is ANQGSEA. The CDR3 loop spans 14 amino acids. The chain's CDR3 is CSPGGLARGNIQYF. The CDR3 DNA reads TGCAGCCCGGGCGGGCTAGCGAGAGGGAACATTCAGTACTTC. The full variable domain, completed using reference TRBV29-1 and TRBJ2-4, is SAVISQKPSRDICQRGTSLTIQCQVDSQVTMMFWYRQQPGQSLTLIATANQGSEATYESGFVIDKFPISRPNLTFSTLTVSNMSPEDSSIYLCSPGGLARGNIQYFGAGTRLSVL.

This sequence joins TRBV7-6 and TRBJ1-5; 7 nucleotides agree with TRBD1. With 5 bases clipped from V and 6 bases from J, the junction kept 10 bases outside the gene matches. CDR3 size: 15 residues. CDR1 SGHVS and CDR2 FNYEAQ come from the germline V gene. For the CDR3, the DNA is TGTGCCAGCAGCGGAGTACAGGGGCTGATTCAGCCCCAGCATTTT. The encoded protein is CASSGVQGLIQPQHF.

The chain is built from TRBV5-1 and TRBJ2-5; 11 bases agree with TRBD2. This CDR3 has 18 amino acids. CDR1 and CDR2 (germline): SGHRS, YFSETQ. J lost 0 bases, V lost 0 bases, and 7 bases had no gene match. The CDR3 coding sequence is TGCGCCAGCAGCTTGGTAGCTAGCGGGGGGTCGTACCAAGAGACCCAGTACTTC. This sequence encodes CASSLVASGGSYQETQYF. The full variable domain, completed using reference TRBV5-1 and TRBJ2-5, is KAGVTQTPRYLIKTRGQQVTLSCSPISGHRSVSWYQQTPGQGLQFLFEYFSETQRNKGNFPGRFSGRQFSNSRSEMNVSTLELGDSALYLCASSLVASGGSYQETQYFGPGTRLLVL.

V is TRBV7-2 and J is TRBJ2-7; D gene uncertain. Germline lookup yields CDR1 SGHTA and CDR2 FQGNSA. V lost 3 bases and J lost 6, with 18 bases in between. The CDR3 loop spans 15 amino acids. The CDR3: CASSFGQMAISEQYF. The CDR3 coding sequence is TGTGCCAGCAGCTTTGGCCAGATGGCAATCTCCGAGCAGTACTTC.

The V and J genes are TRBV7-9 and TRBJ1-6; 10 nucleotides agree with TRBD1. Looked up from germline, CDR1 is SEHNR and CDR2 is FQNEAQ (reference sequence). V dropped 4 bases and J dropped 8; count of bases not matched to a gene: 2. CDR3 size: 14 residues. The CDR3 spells CASSSGQGHSPLHF. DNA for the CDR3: TGTGCCAGCAGCTCGGGACAGGGGCATTCACCCCTCCACTTT.

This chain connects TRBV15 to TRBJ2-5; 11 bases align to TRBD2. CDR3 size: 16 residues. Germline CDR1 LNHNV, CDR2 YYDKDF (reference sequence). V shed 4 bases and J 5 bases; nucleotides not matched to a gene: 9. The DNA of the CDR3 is TGTGCCACCAGCATGGGCTCTAGCGGGGGGCGGGAGACCCAGTACTTC. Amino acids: CATSMGSSGGRETQYF.

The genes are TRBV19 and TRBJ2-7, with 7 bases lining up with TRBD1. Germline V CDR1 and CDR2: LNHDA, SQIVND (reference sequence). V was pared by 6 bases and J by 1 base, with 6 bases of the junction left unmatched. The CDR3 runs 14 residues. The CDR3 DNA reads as TGTGCCAGTAGAAAGGACAGGTCGTCCTACGAGCAGTACTTC. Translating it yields CASRKDRSSYEQYF.

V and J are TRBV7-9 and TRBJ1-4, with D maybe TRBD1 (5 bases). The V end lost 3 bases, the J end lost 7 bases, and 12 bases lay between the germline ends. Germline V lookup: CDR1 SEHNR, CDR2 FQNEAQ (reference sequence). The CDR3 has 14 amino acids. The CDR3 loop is CASSFGGLGEKLFF. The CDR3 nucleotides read TGTGCCAGCAGCTTCGGGGGTCTAGGTGAAAAACTGTTTTTT.

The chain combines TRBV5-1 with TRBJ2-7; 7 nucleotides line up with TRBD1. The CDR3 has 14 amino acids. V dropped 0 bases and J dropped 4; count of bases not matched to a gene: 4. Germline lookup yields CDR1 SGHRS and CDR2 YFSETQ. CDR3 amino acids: CASSLAGTDYEQYF. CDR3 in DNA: TGCGCCAGCAGCTTGGCCGGGACAGATTACGAGCAGTACTTC.

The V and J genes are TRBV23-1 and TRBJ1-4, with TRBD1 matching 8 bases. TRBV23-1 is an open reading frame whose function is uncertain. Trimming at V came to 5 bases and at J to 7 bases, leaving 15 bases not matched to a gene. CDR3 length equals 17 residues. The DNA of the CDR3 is TGCGCCAGCAGTATGGACAGGGAAGCCCCCTGGGGTGAAAAACTGTTTTTT. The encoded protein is CASSMDREAPWGEKLFF.

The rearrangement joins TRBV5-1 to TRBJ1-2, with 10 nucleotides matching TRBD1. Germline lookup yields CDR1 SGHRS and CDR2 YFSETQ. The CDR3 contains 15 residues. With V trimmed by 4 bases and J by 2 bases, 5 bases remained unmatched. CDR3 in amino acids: CASSQGQGVNYGYTF. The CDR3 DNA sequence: TGCGCCAGCAGCCAAGGACAGGGGGTAAACTATGGCTACACCTTC. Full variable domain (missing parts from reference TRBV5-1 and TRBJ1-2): KAGVTQTPRYLIKTRGQQVTLSCSPISGHRSVSWYQQTPGQGLQFLFEYFSETQRNKGNFPGRFSGRQFSNSRSEMNVSTLELGDSALYLCASSQGQGVNYGYTFGSGTRLTVV.

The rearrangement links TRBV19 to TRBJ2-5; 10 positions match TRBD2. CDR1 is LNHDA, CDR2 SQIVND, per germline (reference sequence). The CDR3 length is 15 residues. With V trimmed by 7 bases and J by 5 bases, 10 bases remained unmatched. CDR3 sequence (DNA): TGTGCCAGTAAAATGCAGCGGGGGGGCCGCGAGACCCAGTACTTC. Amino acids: CASKMQRGGRETQYF.

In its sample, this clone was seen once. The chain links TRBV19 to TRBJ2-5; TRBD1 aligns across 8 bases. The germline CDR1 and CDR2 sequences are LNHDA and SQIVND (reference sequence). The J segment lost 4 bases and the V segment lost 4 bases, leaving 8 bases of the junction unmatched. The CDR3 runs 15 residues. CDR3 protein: CASSTGQGGGETQYF. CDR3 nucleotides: TGTGCCAGTAGTACAGGACAGGGAGGTGGAGAGACCCAGTACTTC.

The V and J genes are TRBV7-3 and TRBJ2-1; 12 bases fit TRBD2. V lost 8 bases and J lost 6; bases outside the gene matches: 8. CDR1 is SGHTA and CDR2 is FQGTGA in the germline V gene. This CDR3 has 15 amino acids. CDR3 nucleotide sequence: TGTGCCAGCCACCACTCTAGCGGGGGGGCCAATGAGCAGTTCTTC. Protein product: CASHHSSGGANEQFF.

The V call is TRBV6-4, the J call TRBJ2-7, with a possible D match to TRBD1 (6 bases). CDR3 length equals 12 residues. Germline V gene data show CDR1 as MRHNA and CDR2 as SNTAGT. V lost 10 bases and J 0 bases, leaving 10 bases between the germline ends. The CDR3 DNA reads TGTGCCACCACAGGGAGCTCCTACGAGCAGTACTTC. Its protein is CATTGSSYEQYF.

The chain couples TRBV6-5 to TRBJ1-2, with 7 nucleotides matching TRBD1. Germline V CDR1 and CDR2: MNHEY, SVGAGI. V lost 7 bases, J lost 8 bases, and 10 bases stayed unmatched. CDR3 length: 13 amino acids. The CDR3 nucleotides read TGTGCCAGCACCTCGACAGGGTTGGGAGGCTACACCTTC. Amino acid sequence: CASTSTGLGGYTF.

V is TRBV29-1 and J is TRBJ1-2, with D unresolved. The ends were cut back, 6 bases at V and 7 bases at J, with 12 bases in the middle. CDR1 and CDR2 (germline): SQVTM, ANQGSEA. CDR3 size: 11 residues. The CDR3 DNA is TGCAGCGTCTCCTCCCCGGGTGGCTACACCTTC. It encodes CSVSSPGGYTF.